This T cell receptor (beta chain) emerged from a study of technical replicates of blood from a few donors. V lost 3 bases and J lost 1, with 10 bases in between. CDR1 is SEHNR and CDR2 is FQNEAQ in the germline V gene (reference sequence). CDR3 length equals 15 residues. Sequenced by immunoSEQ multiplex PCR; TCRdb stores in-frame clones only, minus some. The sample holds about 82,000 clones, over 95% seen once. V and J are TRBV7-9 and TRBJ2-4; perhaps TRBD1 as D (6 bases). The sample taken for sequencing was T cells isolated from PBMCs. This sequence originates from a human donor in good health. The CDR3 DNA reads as TGTGCCAGCAGCTTTTCAGGGGCTGCCAAAAACATTCAGTACTTC. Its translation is CASSFSGAAKNIQYF.